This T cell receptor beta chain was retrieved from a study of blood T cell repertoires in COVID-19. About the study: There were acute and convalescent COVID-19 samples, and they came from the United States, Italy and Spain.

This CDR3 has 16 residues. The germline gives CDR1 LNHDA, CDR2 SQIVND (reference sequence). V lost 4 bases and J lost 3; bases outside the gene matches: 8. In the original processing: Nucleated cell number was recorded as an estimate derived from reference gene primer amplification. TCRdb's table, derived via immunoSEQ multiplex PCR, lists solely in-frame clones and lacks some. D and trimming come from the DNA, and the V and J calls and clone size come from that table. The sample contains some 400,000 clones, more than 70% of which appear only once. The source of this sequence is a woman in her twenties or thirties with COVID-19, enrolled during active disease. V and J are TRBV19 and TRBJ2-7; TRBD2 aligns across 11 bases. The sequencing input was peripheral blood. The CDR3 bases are TGTGCCAGTAGTAACGTAGCGGGAGGGCCGGTCTACGAGCAGTACTTC. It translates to CASSNVAGGPVYEQYF.